This T cell receptor beta chain is drawn from a study of blood T cell repertoires in COVID-19. Across the study: Sample material is recorded as cDNA or gDNA derived from T cells, B-cell-depleted T cells, or PBMCs.

CDR3 length: 15 amino acids. V lost 5 bases and J lost 6; bases outside the gene matches: 7. CDR1 KGHSH and CDR2 LQKENI come from the germline V gene. Sequencing used immunoSEQ multiplex PCR; TCRdb keeps in-frame clones, though not all of them. The table records a few hundred thousand clones, roughly 90% of them present only once. The chain joins TRBV18 to TRBJ2-1, with 10 bases identical to TRBD2. This receptor was taken from a woman aged 30 to 39 who had recovered from COVID-19. The specimen was PBMCs or T cells enriched from blood (not recorded which). The CDR3 protein is CASSSGTSDRNEQFF. The CDR3 DNA follows: TGTGCCAGCTCAAGCGGGACTAGCGATCGCAATGAGCAGTTCTTC.